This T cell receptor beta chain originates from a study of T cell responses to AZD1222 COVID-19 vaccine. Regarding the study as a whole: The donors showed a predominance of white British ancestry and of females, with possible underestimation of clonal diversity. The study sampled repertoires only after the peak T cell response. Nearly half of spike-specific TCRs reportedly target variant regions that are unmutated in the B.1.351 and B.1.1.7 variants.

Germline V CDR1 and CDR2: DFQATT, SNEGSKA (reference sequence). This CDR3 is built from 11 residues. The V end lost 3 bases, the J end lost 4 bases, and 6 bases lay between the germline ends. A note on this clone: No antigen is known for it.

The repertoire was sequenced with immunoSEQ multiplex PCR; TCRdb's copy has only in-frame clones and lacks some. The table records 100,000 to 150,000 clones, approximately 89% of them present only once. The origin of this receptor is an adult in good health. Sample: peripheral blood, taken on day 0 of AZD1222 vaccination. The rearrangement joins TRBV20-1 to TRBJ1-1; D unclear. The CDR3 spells CSARVITEAFF. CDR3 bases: TGCAGTGCTAGGGTTATCACTGAAGCTTTCTTT.